This TCR beta chain was sequenced for a study of HIV-infected children after antiretroviral therapy interruption. Described treatment: PENTA 11 planned treatment interruption arm or continuous ART arm. Cryopreserved PBMC samples required at least 5 million viable cells. RNA-based 3' RACE libraries used unique molecular identifiers. TCRdb processed the 3' RACE reads anew with MiXCR; each CDR3 protein has one entry. The table has about 86,000 distinct CDR3 sequences, under 8% seen once. Germline V gene lookup returns CDR1 LGHDT and CDR2 YNNKEL (reference sequence). V was pared by 5 bases and J by 2 bases, with 6 bases of the junction left unmatched. CDR3 length: 15 residues.

The sample was CD45RA+ CD4+ T cells from PBMCs, pooled from several time points, taken from a donor given antiretroviral therapy, either interrupted or continuous. Subset in this sample: naive CD4+ CD45RA+ CD45RO- T cells. The sequence came from a pool of human donors with HIV. The V call is TRBV3-1, the J call TRBJ1-1; 9 nucleotides match TRBD1. CDR3 in DNA: TGTGCCAGCAGCGAATCGGACAGGGGAAACACTGAAGCTTTCTTT. Translation: CASSESDRGNTEAFF.